What follows describes a single T cell receptor beta chain. The germline V gene has CDR1 MNHNS and CDR2 SASEGT. CDR3 size: 15 residues. The V segment lost 2 bases and the J segment 5 bases; nucleotides outside the gene matches: 9. These data originate in a study of blood T cell repertoires in COVID-19. As processed by the authors: Estimation of nucleated cell counts relied on the amplification of reference gene primers. The data were produced by immunoSEQ multiplex PCR, yet TCRdb's version contains in-frame clones alone and is incomplete. D and trimming were read from the DNA, whereas the V and J calls and clone size are those reported in that table. The repertoire holds about 93,000 clones, with about 92% as singletons.

The sequenced sample was peripheral blood. This clonotype was obtained from a man over 45 with acute or convalescent COVID-19. The chain uses TRBV6-1 and TRBJ2-7; 7 nucleotides align to TRBD1. CDR3 protein: CASSEWGQLGDEQYV. The CDR3, as DNA: TGTGCCAGCAGTGAATGGGGACAGCTAGGGGACGAGCAGTACGTC.